This T cell receptor (beta chain) was identified during a study of human T cells and chemical hapten exposure. Looking at the study overall: Reading of the patch tests, which applied 0.01% DPC to the upper back, occurred at 6 days. Small volume differences among pooled libraries mainly caused per-sample TCR yield variation. The study's findings and limits: Versus controls, significantly more large CDR3 similarity clusters arose from expanded TCRs.

This clonotype was counted a few times. Its antigen is undetermined. TCRdb redid the calling of the RACE reads with MiXCR, one entry per CDR3 protein. The repertoire holds about 50,000 distinct CDR3 sequences, with roughly 10% as singletons. The time point: pre-sensitization, week 0. Treatment meaning: therapeutic diphenylcyclopropenone sensitization with weekly scalp DPC. The authors' total RNA extraction used unfractionated whole blood. The CDR3 loop spans 16 amino acids. CDR1 is SGHNT and CDR2 is YYREEE in the germline V gene (reference sequence). The trim removed 0 bases at V and 4 bases at J, leaving 5 bases unmatched.

This sample comprised whole blood, obtained in connection with sensitization to the hapten diphenylcyclopropenone (DPC). The TCR sequence derives from a woman in her twenties or thirties with alopecia areata. Some clones in this sample may be carry-over from other donors' samples. The chain recombines TRBV5-4 with TRBJ2-7; 12 bases match TRBD1. The CDR3 sequence is CASSLAGTGGRYEQYF. CDR3 nucleotide sequence: TGTGCCAGCAGCTTGGCTGGGACAGGGGGCCGGTACGAGCAGTACTTC.